This entry lists 17 T cell receptor beta chains sequenced from one sample in a study of blood T cell repertoires in COVID-19. The protocol was immunoSEQ multiplex PCR, while the TCRdb copy is restricted to in-frame clones and leaves out a portion. The data contain approximately 70,000 clones, under 95% of them singletons. Sequencing used peripheral blood. The receptor set was obtained from a woman aged 55-70 years with active COVID-19.

V usage is TRBV6-2 or TRBV6-3 and J usage is TRBJ1-1; D may be TRBD1 (6 bases). The germline V gene has CDR1 MNHEY and CDR2 SVGEGT. This CDR3 has 14 residues. Trimming pared 0 bases from V and 9 bases from J, leaving 14 bases between. CDR3 coding DNA: TGTGCCAGCAGTTACTCGATCCAGACAGGTCAAGCTTTCTTT. Its protein product is CASSYSIQTGQAFF.

The chain employs TRBV9 and TRBJ2-1, with TRBD2 matching 7 bases. The CDR3 consists of 16 residues. With V trimmed by 1 base and J by 0 bases, 4 bases remained unmatched. Germline V gene lookup returns CDR1 SGDLS and CDR2 YYNGEE. The CDR3 spells CASSVTAGNSYNEQFF. The CDR3 nucleotides are TGTGCCAGCAGCGTAACAGCGGGAAACTCCTACAATGAGCAGTTCTTC.

The gene calls are TRBV15 and TRBJ2-3, with a tentative D call TRBD2 (5 bases). This CDR3 spans 16 amino acids. V lost 0 bases and J 1 base, leaving 11 bases between the germline ends. CDR1 and CDR2 from the germline V gene are LNHNV and YYDKDF (reference sequence). This CDR3 reads CATSRDVGVGTDTQYF. As DNA, the CDR3 is TGTGCCACCAGCAGAGATGTCGGGGTCGGCACAGATACGCAGTATTTT.

CDR3 DNA sequence: TGTGCCAGCAGCGCAACAGGGGGCGATGAAAAACTGTTTTTT. Protein sequence: CASSATGGDEKLFF. The chain recombines TRBV5-6 with TRBJ1-4, with TRBD1 identical over 9 bases. After removal of 4 bases from V and 6 bases from J, the junction contained 4 bases not matched to a gene. Germline V lookup: CDR1 SGHDT, CDR2 YYEEEE. The CDR3 is 14 residues long.

There are a few counts of this clone. The genes are TRBV7-9 and TRBJ2-1, with 11 positions matching TRBD1. CDR1 and CDR2 from the germline V gene are SEHNR and FQNEAQ (reference sequence). The trim removed 7 bases at V and 8 bases at J, leaving 10 bases unmatched. The CDR3 has 15 residues. The CDR3 spells CASNLGQGVGHEQFF. CDR3 sequence (DNA): TGTGCCAGCAACTTGGGACAGGGGGTCGGCCATGAGCAGTTCTTC.

The genes are TRBV5-1 and TRBJ2-3, with D perhaps TRBD1 (6 bases). Germline V gene sequence: CDR1 SGHRS, CDR2 YFSETQ. CDR3 size: 15 residues. V lost 3 bases and J lost 4, with 15 bases in between. This CDR3 is CASSSTGISADTQYF. The CDR3 region has the DNA TGCGCCAGCAGCTCCACAGGGATTAGCGCAGATACGCAGTATTTT.

This clone was recorded once. The J gene is TRBJ2-7, the V gene TRBV6-1; possible D gene TRBD1, 6 bases. Trimming took 3 bases from V and 2 from J, leaving 11 bases between them. Germline V CDR1 and CDR2: MNHNS, SASEGT. The CDR3 is 14 residues long. The CDR3 bases are TGTGCCAGCAGTGATGGTGCAGGGGCCTACGAGCAGTACTTC. Its translation: CASSDGAGAYEQYF.

A word on this clone: Other DNA sequences in the same sample also yield this CDR3. This chain uses TRBV3-1 (or the pseudogene TRBV3-2) with TRBJ2-6, with TRBD1 as a possible D gene (5 bases). CDR1 and CDR2 (germline): LGHDT, YNNKEL (reference sequence). This CDR3 has 15 residues. The V end lost 4 bases, the J end lost 0 bases, and 7 bases lay between the germline ends. The CDR3 bases are TGTGCCAGCAGCCTTAGGGGCTCTGGGGCCAACGTCCTGACTTTC. Translation: CASSLRGSGANVLTF.

This chain uses TRBV2 with TRBJ1-4; D is ambiguous. The CDR3 contains 16 residues. The germline CDR1 and CDR2 sequences are SNHLY and FYNNEI. V lost 2 bases to trimming and J lost 7 bases, with 17 bases between them. CDR3 protein: CASSELRQHGVEKLFF. In DNA form, the CDR3 reads TGTGCCAGCAGTGAATTGAGGCAGCATGGAGTTGAAAAACTGTTTTTT.

This sequence joins TRBV2 and TRBJ2-5, with D possibly TRBD2 on 6 matching bases. Germline V CDR1 and CDR2: SNHLY, FYNNEI. The CDR3 length is 14 residues. The CDR3 nucleotides are TGTGCTATTAAGGGCGGGACCCACGGGGGGACCCAGTACTTC. This sequence encodes CAIKGGTHGGTQYF. The variable domain in full, with the rest retrieved from reference TRBV2 and TRBJ2-5, is EPEVTQTPSHQVTQMGQEVILRCVPISNHLYFYWYRQILGQKVEFLVSFYNNEISEKSEIFDDQFSVERPDGSNFTLKIRSTKLEDSAMYFCAIKGGTHGGTQYFGPGTRLLVL.

V and J are TRBV5-1 and TRBJ1-1, with TRBD1 matching over 8 bases. V was clipped by 2 bases and J by 10 bases; unmatched bases: 10. Germline assignment: CDR1 SGHRS and CDR2 YFSETQ. CDR3 length equals 14 residues. CDR3 region: CASSLDYGQGRAFF. CDR3 nucleotides: TGCGCCAGCAGCTTAGATTACGGACAGGGTCGAGCTTTCTTT.

The chain carries TRBV20-1 and TRBJ1-1; 7 bases map to TRBD1. The CDR3 contains 15 residues. Germline V CDR1 and CDR2: DFQATT, SNEGSKA (reference sequence). Trimming at V came to 3 bases and at J to 1 base, leaving 8 bases not matched to a gene. In DNA form, the CDR3 reads TGCAGTGCTAGTATGACAGGGATGGCGAACACTGAAGCTTTCTTT. Translating it yields CSASMTGMANTEAFF.

The V gene is TRBV5-1, the J gene TRBJ2-2; the D is unclear. Germline lookup yields CDR1 SGHRS and CDR2 YFSETQ. With 1 base removed from V and 6 bases from J, the gap between germline ends came to 13 bases. The CDR3 is 15 amino acids. The CDR3 region has the DNA TGCGCCAGCAGCTTGTATAACTACCCTTCCGGGGAGCTGTTTTTT. Amino acids: CASSLYNYPSGELFF.

The V call is TRBV5-6, the J call TRBJ2-7, with a possible D match to TRBD1 (6 bases). CDR3 size: 13 residues. V was cut by 2 bases and J by 2 bases, with 8 bases left in between. CDR1 is SGHDT and CDR2 is YYEEEE in the germline V gene. The CDR3 region has the DNA TGTGCCAGCAGCTTACAGGGCACCTACGAGCAGTACTTC. It codes for CASSLQGTYEQYF.

The CDR3 DNA is TGTGCCATCAGTGGAGACAGGGCCCCCTACGAGCAGTACTTC. This encodes CAISGDRAPYEQYF. This sequence joins TRBV10-3 and TRBJ2-7; TRBD1 matches 7 bases. In germline, CDR1 is ENHRY, CDR2 SYGVKD. The CDR3 is 14 amino acids. With 4 bases clipped from V and 2 bases from J, the junction kept 5 bases outside the gene matches.

V gene TRBV4-1 combines with J gene TRBJ2-7, with 9 bases matching TRBD1. This CDR3 has 15 residues. The germline V gene encodes CDR1 MGHRA and CDR2 YSYEKL. V dropped 1 base and J dropped 2; count of bases not matched to a gene: 3. The CDR3 sequence: CASSQVGTGTYEQYF. The CDR3 nucleotides read TGCGCCAGCAGCCAAGTGGGGACAGGGACCTACGAGCAGTACTTC.

This chain links TRBV7-8 with TRBJ2-6; no clear D. The V gene's germline CDR1 is SGHVS and CDR2 FQNEAQ. The V end lost 2 bases, the J end lost 0 bases, and 11 bases lay between the germline ends. There are 17 residues in the CDR3. The CDR3 coding sequence is TGTGCCAGCAGCTTATTTCATTTTAGCTCTGGGGCCAACGTCCTGACTTTC. Translated: CASSLFHFSSGANVLTF.